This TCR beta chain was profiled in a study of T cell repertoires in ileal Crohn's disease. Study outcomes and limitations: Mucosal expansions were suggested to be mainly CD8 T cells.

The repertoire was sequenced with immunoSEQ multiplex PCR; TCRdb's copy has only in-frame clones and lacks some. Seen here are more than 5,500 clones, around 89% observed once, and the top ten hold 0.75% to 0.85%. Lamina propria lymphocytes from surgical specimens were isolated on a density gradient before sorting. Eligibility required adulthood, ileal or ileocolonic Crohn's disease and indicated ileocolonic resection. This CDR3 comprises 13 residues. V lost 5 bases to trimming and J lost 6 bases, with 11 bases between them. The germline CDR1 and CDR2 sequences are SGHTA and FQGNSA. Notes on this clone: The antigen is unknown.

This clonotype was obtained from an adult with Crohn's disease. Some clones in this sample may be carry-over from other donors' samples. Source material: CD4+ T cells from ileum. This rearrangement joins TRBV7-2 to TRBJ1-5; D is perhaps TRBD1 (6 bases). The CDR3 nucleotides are TGTGCCAGCAGCACAGGGAGCCTTCAGCCCCAGCATTTT. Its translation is CASSTGSLQPQHF. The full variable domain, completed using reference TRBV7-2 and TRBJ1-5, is GAGVSQSPSNKVTEKGKDVELRCDPISGHTALYWYRQSLGQGLEFLIYFQGNSAPDKSGLPSDRFSAERTGGSVSTLTIQRTQQEDSAVYLCASSTGSLQPQHFGDGTRLSIL.